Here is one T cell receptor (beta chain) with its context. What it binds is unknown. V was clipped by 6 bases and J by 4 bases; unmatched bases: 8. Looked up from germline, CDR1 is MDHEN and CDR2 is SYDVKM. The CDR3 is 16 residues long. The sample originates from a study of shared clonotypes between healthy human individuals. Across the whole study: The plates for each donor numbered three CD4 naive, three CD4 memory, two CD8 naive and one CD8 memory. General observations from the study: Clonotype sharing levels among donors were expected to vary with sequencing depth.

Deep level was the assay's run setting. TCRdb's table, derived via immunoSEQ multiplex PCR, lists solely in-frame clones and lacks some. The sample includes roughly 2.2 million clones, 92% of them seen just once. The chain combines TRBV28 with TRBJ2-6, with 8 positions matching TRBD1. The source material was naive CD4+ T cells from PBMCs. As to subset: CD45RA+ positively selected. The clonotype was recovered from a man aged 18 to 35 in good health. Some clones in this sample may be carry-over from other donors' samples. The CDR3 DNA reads TGTGCCAGCAGAAAAAGGACAGGGACCGGGGCCAACGTCCTGACTTTC. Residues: CASRKRTGTGANVLTF.